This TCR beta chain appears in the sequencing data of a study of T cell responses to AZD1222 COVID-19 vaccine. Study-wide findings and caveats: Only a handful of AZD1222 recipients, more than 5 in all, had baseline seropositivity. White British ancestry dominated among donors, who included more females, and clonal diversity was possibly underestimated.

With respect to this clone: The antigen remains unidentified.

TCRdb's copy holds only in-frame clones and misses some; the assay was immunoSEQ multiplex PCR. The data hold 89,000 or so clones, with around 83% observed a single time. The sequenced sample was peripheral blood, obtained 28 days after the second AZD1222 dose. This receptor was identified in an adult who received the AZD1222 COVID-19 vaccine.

The CDR3 protein is CASRKGAFF. CDR3 in DNA: TGTGCCAGTAGAAAGGGAGCTTTCTTT. The J gene is TRBJ1-1, the V gene TRBV19, with D uncertain. Germline CDR1 LNHDA, CDR2 SQIVND (reference sequence). Trimming removed 6 bases at V and 10 bases at J, with 6 bases between. CDR3 length equals 9 residues.